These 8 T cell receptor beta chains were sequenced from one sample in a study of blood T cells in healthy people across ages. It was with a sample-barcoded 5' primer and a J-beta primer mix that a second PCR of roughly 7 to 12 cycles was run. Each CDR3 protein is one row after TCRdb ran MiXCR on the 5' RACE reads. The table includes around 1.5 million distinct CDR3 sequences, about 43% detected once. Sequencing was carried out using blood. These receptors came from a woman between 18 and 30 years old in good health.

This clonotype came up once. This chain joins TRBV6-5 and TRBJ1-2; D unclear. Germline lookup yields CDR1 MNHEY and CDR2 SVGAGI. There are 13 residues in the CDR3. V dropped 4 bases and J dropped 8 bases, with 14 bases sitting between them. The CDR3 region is CASSSLVLQGYTF. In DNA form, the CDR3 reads TGTGCCAGCAGTTCCCTTGTCCTTCAGGGCTACACCTTC.

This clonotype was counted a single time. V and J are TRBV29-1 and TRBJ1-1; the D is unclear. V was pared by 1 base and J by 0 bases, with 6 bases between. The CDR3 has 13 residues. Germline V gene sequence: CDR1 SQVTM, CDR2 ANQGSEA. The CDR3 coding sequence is TGCAGCGTTGAAGGGTGGGTGAACACTGAAGCTTTCTTT. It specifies CSVEGWVNTEAFF.

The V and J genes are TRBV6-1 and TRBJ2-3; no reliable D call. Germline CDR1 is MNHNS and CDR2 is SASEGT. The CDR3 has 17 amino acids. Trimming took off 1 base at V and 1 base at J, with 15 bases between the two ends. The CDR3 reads CASSEGRLRLGTDTQYF. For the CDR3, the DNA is TGTGCCAGCAGTGAAGGGAGACTCCGGTTGGGCACAGATACGCAGTATTTT.

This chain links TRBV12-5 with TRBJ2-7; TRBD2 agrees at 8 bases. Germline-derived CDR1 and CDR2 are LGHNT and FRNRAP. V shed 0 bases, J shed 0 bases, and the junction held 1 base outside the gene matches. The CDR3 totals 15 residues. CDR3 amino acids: CASGLVAGVSYEQYF. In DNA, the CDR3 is TGTGCTAGTGGTTTGGTAGCGGGAGTCTCCTACGAGCAGTACTTC.

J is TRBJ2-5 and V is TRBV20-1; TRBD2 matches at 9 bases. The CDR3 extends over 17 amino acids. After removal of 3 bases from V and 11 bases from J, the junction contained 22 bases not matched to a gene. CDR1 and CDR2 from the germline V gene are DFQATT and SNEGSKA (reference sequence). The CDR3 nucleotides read TGCAGTGCTAGCCGGTCTAGCGGGATGGGTATCTACAATGAGCAGTACTTC. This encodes CSASRSSGMGIYNEQYF.

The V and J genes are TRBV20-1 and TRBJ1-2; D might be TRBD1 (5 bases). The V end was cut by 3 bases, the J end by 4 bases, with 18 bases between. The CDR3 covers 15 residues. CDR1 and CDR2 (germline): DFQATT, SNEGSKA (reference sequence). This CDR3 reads CSASFRRDAGYGYTF. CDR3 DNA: TGCAGTGCTAGTTTCAGAAGGGACGCGGGCTATGGCTACACCTTC.

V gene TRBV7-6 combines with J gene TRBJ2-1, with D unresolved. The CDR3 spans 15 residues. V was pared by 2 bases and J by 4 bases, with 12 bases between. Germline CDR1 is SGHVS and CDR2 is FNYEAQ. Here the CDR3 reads CASSLKATDYNEQFF. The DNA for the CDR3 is TGTGCCAGCAGCTTAAAAGCGACGGATTACAATGAGCAGTTCTTC.

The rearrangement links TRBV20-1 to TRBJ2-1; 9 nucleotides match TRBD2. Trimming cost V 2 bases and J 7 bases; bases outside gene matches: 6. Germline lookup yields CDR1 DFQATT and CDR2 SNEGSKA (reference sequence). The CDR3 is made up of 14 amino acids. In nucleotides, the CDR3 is TGCAGTGCTAGATCTAGCGGGATTGGTAATGAGCAGTTCTTC. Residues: CSARSSGIGNEQFF.